The entry below describes one T cell receptor beta chain. Its matching antigen is unknown. TCR beta CDR3 regions were amplified from RNA transcripts. An initial round of RT-PCR targeting the TCR CDR3 relied on the HTBI primer set. TCRdb fed the multiplex PCR reads into MiXCR, producing one record per CDR3 protein. This sample has around 610,000 distinct CDR3 sequences; around 15% occur once, and the top ten carry roughly 4.3%. Any patient presenting with uncontrolled infection, other autoimmune disease, pregnancy or lactation was left out. Out of about 10 ml of fresh peripheral blood came the PBMCs. The source of the sample is a study of T cells in Graves' hyperthyroidism and ophthalmopathy. Study-level findings and limits: The authors' 13 V-J model separated ophthalmopathy from stable hyperthyroidism. Blood also carried most thyroid clonotypes expanded above 0.001.

The germline CDR1 and CDR2 sequences are SNHLY and FYNNEI. V was clipped by 10 bases and J by 6 bases, with 19 bases between them. This CDR3 is built from 15 residues. The gene calls are TRBV2 and TRBJ1-6; the D is unclear. The sequence was collected from a middle-aged woman with Graves' ophthalmopathy. The sample comprised blood. Here the CDR3 DNA reads TGTGCCACCGAGTGGTTGGGCAGGAGTAATTCACCCCTCCACTTT. Protein: CATEWLGRSNSPLHF.